This TCR beta chain was sequenced for a study of blood T cell repertoires in COVID-19. Study in general: Spain, Italy and the United States supplied samples that represented acute and convalescent COVID-19.

The CDR3 extends over 15 amino acids. V was shortened by 5 bases and J by 0 bases, with 11 bases between the two germline ends. Germline assignment: CDR1 MNHNY and CDR2 SVGAGI (reference sequence). In the original workflow: It was from reference gene primer amplification that nucleated cell counts were estimated. TCRdb's table, derived via immunoSEQ multiplex PCR, lists solely in-frame clones and lacks some. The V and J calls and clone size were taken over from that table, and D and trimming were inferred from the DNA. The sample has some 140,000 clones; about four fifths are singletons. Material for sequencing was peripheral blood. The clonotype comes from a woman aged 55-70 years with acute or convalescent COVID-19. The chain combines TRBV6-6 with TRBJ1-3; a possible D gene is TRBD1 (5 bases). CDR3 region: CASSERQSSGNTIYF. CDR3 nucleotides: TGTGCCAGCAGTGAGAGACAGAGCTCTGGAAACACCATATATTTT.